Only a few counts were recorded for the clone carrying this TCR beta chain. The record originates from a study of shared clonotypes between healthy human individuals. Per sorted-subset replicate PCR, input was approximately 0.2 ug DNA, representing some 30,000 T cell genomes. This table comes from immunoSEQ multiplex PCR, and its TCRdb copy is limited to in-frame clones, with some not included. The profile shows about 110,000 clones, 68% of them singletons. The CDR3 length is 13 residues. Per the germline V gene, CDR1 is MNHNS and CDR2 is SASEGT. V dropped 6 bases and J dropped 2 bases, with 10 bases sitting between them.

The clonotype was recovered from a woman aged 25 to 39 in good health. This sequence joins TRBV6-1 and TRBJ1-1; D unclear. The sequencing input was memory CD8+ T cells sorted from blood. Subset noted: CD45RO+ cells pooled with CCR7-negative TemRA cells. The CDR3 sequence: CASRSRDNTEAFF. Written as DNA, the CDR3 is TGTGCCAGCAGATCAAGGGATAACACTGAAGCTTTCTTT.